The T cell receptor (beta chain) under discussion was sequenced for a study of blood T cell repertoires in COVID-19. Across the whole study: Sources were T cells, B-cell-depleted T cells, or PBMCs; the material itself was cDNA or gDNA.

In the original processing: Researchers report that nucleated cell counts were estimated from reference gene primer amplification. The assay was immunoSEQ multiplex PCR, and TCRdb's table has in-frame clones only and misses some. V and J calls and clone size are given by that table; D and trimming were obtained from the DNA. The top ten hold approximately 4% of the sample, which has about 330,000 clones, around nine tenths seen once. Material: peripheral blood. The TCR originated in a woman aged 45 to 65 with active or convalescent COVID-19.

The chain's CDR3 is CASSSTKETQYF. DNA of the CDR3: TGCGCCAGCAGCTCAACAAAAGAGACCCAGTACTTC. The chain has TRBV5-1 and TRBJ2-5; D remains unclear. The V gene lost 3 bases and the J gene lost 3 bases, with 6 bases spanning the gap. The CDR3 extends over 12 amino acids. Germline assignment: CDR1 SGHRS and CDR2 YFSETQ.